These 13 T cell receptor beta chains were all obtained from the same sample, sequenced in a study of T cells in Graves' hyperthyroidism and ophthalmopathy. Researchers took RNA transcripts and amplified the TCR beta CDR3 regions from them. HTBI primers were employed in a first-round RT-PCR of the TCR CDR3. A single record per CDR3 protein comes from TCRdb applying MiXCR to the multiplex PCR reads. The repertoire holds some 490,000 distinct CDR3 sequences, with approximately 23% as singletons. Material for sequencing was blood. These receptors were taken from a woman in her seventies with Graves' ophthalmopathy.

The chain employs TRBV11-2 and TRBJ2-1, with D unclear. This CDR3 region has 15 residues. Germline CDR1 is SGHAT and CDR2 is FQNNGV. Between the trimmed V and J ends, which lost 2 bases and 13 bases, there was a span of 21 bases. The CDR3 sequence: CASSLSLGGSVEQFF. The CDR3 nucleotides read TGTGCCAGCAGCTTAAGCCTTGGTGGGTCGGTGGAACAGTTCTTC.

The CDR3 spells CASSLVSGRANEQFF. The DNA for the CDR3 is TGTGCCAGCAGCTTAGTTAGCGGGAGGGCCAATGAGCAGTTCTTC. V usage is TRBV11-2 and J usage is TRBJ2-1; 11 bases agree with TRBD2. The V segment lost 1 base and the J segment 6 bases; nucleotides outside the gene matches: 2. The V gene's germline CDR1 is SGHAT and CDR2 FQNNGV. CDR3 length: 15 amino acids.

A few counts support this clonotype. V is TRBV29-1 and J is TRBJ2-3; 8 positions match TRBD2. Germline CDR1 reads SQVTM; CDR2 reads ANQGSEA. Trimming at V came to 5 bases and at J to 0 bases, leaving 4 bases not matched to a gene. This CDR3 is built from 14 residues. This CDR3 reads CSVPSGGSTDTQYF. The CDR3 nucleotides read TGCAGCGTTCCCTCGGGGGGGAGCACAGATACGCAGTATTTT.

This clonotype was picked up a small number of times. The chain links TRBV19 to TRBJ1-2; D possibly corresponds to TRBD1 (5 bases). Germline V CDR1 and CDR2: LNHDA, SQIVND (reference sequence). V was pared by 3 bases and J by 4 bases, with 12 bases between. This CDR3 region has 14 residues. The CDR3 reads CASSIGDGIYGYTF. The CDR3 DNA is TGTGCCAGTAGTATCGGGGACGGAATCTATGGCTACACCTTC.

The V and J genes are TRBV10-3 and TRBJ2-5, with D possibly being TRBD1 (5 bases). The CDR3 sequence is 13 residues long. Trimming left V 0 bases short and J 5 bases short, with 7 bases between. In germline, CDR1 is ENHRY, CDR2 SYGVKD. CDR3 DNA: TGTGCCATCAGTGAGTCGGCAGGGGAGACCCAGTACTTC. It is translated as CAISESAGETQYF.

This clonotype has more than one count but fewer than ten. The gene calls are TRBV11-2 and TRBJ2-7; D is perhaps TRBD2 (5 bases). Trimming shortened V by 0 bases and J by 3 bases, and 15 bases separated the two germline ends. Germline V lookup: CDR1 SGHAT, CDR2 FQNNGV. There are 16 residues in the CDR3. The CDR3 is CASSLEGGGSRYEQYF. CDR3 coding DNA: TGTGCCAGCAGCTTAGAAGGAGGTGGGTCCCGCTACGAGCAGTACTTC.

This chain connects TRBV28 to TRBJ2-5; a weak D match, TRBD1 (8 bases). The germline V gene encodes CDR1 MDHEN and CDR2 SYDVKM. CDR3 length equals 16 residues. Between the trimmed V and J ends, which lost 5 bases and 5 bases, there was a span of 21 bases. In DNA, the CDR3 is TGTGCCAGCAGTGGGGGGGGGCAGGGGGCGACGGAGACCCAGTACTTC. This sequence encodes CASSGGGQGATETQYF.

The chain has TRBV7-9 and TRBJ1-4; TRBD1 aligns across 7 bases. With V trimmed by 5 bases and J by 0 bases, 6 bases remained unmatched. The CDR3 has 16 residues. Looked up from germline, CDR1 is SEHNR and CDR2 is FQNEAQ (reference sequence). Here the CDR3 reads CASSLGQDATNEKLFF. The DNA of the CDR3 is TGTGCCAGCAGCCTCGGACAGGATGCAACTAATGAAAAACTGTTTTTT.

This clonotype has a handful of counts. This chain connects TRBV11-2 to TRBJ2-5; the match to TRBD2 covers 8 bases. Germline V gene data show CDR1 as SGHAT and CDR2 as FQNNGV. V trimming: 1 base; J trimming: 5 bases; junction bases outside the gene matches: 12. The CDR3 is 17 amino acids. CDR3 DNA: TGTGCCAGCAGCTTAGCCCCGGGGGGGGGCATCGGTGAGACCCAGTACTTC. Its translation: CASSLAPGGGIGETQYF.

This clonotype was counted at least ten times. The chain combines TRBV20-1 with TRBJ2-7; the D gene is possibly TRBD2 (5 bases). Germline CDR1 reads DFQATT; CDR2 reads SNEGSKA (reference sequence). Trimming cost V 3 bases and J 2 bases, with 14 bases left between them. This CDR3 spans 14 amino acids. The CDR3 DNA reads TGCAGTGCTAGGGCAACTCGGGATACCTACGAGCAGTACTTC. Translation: CSARATRDTYEQYF.

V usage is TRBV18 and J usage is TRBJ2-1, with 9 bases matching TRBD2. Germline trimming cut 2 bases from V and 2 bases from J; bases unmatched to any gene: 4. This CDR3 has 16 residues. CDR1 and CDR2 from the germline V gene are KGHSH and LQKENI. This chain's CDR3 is CASSPTRLAAYNEQFF. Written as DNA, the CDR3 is TGTGCCAGCTCACCAACCAGACTAGCGGCCTACAATGAGCAGTTCTTC. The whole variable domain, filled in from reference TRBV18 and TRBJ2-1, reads NAGVMQNPRHLVRRRGQEARLRCSPMKGHSHVYWYRQLPEEGLKFMVYLQKENIIDESGMPKERFSAEFPKEGPSILRIQQVVRGDSAAYFCASSPTRLAAYNEQFFGPGTRLTVL.

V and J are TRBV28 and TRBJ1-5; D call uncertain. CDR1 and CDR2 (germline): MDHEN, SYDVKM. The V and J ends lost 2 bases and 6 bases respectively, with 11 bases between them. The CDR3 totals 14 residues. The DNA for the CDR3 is TGTGCCAGCAGTTTAGGCATGCCGCCTCAGCCCCAGCATTTT. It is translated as CASSLGMPPQPQHF.

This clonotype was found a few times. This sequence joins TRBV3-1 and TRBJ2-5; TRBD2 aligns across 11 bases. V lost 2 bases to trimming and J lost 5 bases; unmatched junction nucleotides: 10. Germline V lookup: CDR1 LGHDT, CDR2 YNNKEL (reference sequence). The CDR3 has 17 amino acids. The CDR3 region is CASSQRGSGRARETQYF. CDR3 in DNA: TGTGCCAGCAGCCAAAGGGGTAGCGGGAGGGCCCGGGAGACCCAGTACTTC.